There are many counts of the clone carrying this T cell receptor (beta chain). Its specificity is unknown. This sample is drawn from a study of Graves' ophthalmopathy and Graves' hyperthyroidism. Study in general: Pretreatment peripheral blood was obtained at initial diagnosis. Study-wide findings and caveats: Appearing in blood as well were most expanded thyroid clonotypes above 0.001 frequency.

TCR beta CDR3 regions were amplified from RNA transcripts. An initial RT-PCR round employing HTBI primers preceded a second-round multiplex PCR. TCRdb re-analysed the multiplex PCR reads in MiXCR, keeping a single row per CDR3 protein. The profile covers around 470,000 distinct CDR3 sequences, with over 13% appearing a single time and over 8% taken by the ten largest. The germline CDR1 and CDR2 sequences are KGHDR and SFDVKD. The CDR3 is 12 amino acids. Trimming removed 2 bases from V and 1 base from J, with 1 base in between. The sequence came from a woman aged 25 to 45 with Graves' ophthalmopathy. The chain is built from TRBV24-1 and TRBJ1-1; D gene ambiguous. Sequenced: blood. CDR3 amino acids: CATSDSNTEAFF. CDR3 bases: TGTGCCACCAGTGATTCGAACACTGAAGCTTTCTTT.